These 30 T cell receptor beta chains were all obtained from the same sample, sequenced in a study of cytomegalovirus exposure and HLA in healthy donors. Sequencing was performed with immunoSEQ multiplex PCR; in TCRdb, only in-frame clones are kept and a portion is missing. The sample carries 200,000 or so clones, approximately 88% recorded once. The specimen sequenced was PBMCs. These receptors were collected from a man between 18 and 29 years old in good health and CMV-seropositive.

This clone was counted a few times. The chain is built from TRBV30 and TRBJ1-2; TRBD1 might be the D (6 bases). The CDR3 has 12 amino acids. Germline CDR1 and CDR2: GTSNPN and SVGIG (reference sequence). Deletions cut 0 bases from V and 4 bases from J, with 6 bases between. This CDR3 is CAWSVGGYGYTF. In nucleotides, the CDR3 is TGTGCCTGGAGTGTAGGGGGCTATGGCTACACCTTC.

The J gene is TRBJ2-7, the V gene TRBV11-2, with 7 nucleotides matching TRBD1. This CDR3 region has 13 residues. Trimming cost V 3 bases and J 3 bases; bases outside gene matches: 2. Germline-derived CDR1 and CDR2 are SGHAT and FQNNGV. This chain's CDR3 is CASSLGQHYEQYF. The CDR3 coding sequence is TGTGCCAGCAGCTTGGGACAGCACTACGAGCAGTACTTC.

The CDR3 DNA sequence: TGTGCCAGCAGCTCTACTAGCGGGAGGATCTCCTACAATGAGCAGTTCTTC. Protein sequence: CASSSTSGRISYNEQFF. The gene calls are TRBV5-6 and TRBJ2-1, with TRBD2 matching 12 bases. The CDR3 extends over 17 amino acids. Per germline, CDR1 SGHDT and CDR2 YYEEEE. Trimming at V came to 3 bases and at J to 0 bases, leaving 4 bases not matched to a gene. The whole variable domain, remainder taken from reference TRBV5-6 and TRBJ2-1, is DAGVTQSPTHLIKTRGQQVTLRCSPKSGHDTVSWYQQALGQGPQFIFQYYEEEERQRGNFPDRFSGHQFPNYSSELNVNALLLGDSALYLCASSSTSGRISYNEQFFGPGTRLTVL.

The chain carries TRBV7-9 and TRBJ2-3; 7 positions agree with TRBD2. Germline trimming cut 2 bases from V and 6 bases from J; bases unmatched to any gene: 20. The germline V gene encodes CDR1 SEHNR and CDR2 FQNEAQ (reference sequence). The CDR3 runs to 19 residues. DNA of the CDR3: TGTGCCAGCAGCTTAAGAAAGGGTACAGCGGGAAGGGTGGCGGATACGCAGTATTTT. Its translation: CASSLRKGTAGRVADTQYF.

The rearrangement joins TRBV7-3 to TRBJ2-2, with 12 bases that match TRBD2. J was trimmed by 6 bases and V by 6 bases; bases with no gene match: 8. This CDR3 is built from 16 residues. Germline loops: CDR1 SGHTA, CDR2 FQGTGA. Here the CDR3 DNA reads TGTGCCAGCAGTCCAACTACTAGCGGGAGGTCCGGGGAGCTGTTTTTT. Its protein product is CASSPTTSGRSGELFF.

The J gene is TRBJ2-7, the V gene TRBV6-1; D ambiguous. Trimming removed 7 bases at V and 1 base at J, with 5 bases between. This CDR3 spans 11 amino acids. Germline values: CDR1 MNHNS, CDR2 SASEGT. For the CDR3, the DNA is TGTGCCAGCACCCTTTCCTACGAGCAGTACTTC. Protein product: CASTLSYEQYF.

For the CDR3, the DNA is TGTGCCAGCAGTTTACAGGGGGTGCGCGGGGAGCTGTTTTTT. This gives the protein CASSLQGVRGELFF. This chain uses TRBV28 with TRBJ2-2; TRBD1 agrees at 7 bases. Germline V lookup: CDR1 MDHEN, CDR2 SYDVKM. The CDR3 has 14 residues. V trimming: 2 bases; J trimming: 7 bases; junction bases outside the gene matches: 4.

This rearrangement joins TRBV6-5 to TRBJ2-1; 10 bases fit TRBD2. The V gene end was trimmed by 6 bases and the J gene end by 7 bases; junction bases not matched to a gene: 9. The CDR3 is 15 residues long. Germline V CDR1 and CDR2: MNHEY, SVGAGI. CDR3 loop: CASSHTGLAENEQFF. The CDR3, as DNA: TGTGCCAGCAGCCACACTGGACTAGCGGAAAATGAGCAGTTCTTC.

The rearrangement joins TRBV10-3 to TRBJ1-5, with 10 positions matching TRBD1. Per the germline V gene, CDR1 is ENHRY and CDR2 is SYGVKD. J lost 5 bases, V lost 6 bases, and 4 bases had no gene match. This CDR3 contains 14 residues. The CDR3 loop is CAISLGQGDQPQHF. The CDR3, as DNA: TGTGCCATCAGCCTCGGACAGGGGGATCAGCCCCAGCATTTT.

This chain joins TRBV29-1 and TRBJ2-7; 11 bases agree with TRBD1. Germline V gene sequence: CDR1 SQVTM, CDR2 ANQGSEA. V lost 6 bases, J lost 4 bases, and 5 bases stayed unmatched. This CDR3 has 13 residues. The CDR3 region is CSVTGQGAYEQYF. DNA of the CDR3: TGCAGCGTCACAGGACAGGGGGCTTACGAGCAGTACTTC.

In DNA, the CDR3 is TGTGCCAGCAGCGTTGATCCCGACAGGGAAAATGAAAAACTGTTTTTT. It yields the protein CASSVDPDRENEKLFF. This chain joins TRBV9 and TRBJ1-4; 7 bases fit TRBD1. V trimming: 2 bases; J trimming: 5 bases; junction bases outside the gene matches: 9. This CDR3 comprises 16 residues. Looked up from germline, CDR1 is SGDLS and CDR2 is YYNGEE.

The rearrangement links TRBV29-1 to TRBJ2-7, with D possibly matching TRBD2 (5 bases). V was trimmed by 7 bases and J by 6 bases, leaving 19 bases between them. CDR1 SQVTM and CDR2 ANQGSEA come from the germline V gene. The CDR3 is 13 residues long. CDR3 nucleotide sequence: TGCAGCGGCCGGGGTTCCGAGACCGGCGAGCAGTACTTC. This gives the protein CSGRGSETGEQYF.

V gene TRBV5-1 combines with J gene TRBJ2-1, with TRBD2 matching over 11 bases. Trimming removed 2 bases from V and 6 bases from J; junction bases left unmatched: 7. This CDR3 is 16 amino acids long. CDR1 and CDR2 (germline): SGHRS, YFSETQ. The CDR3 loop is CASSFTLAGGGNEQFF. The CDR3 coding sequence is TGCGCCAGCAGCTTTACCCTAGCGGGAGGTGGCAATGAGCAGTTCTTC.

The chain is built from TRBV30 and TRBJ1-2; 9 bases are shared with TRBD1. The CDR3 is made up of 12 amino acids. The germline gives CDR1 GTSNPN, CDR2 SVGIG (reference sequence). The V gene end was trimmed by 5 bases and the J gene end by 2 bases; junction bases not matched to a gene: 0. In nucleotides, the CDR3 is TGTGCCTGGGGGACAGGGAACTATGGCTACACCTTC. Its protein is CAWGTGNYGYTF.

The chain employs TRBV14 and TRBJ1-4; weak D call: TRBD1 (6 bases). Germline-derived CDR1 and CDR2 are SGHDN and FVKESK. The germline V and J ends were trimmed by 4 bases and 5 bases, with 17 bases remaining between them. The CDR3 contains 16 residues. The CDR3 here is CASSRTPTGLNEKLFF. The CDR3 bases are TGTGCCAGCAGCCGGACCCCGACAGGATTAAATGAAAAACTGTTTTTT.

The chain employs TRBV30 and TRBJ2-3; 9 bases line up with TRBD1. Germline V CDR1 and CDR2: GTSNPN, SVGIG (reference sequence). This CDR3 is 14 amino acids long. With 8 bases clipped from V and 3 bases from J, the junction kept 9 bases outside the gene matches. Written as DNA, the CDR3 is TGTGCCCATAAAGGGGACAGGGATACAGATACGCAGTATTTT. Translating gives CAHKGDRDTDTQYF.

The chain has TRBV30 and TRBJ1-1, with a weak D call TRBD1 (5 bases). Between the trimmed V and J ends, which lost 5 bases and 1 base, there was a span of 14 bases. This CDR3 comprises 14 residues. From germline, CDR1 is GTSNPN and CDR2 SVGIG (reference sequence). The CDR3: CAWARGLSNTEAFF. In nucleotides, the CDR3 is TGTGCCTGGGCCCGGGGACTGTCGAACACTGAAGCTTTCTTT.

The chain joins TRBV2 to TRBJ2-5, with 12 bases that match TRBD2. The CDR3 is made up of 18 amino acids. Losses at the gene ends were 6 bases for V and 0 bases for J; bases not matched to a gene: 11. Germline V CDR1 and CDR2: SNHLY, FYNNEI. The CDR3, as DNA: TGTGCCAGCAGCAGGGAGGCCTCTAGCGGGGGGGACCAAGAGACCCAGTACTTC. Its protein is CASSREASSGGDQETQYF.

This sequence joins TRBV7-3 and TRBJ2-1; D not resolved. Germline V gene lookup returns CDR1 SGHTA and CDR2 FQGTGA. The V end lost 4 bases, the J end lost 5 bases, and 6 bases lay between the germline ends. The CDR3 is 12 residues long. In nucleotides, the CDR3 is TGTGCCAGCAGCTCATACAACAATGAGCAGTTCTTC. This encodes CASSSYNNEQFF.

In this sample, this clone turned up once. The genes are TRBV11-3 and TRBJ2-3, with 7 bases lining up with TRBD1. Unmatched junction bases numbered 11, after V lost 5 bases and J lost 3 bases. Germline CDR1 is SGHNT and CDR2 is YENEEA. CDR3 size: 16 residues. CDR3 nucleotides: TGTGCCAGCAGCCCTGGGGAGAGGGGGCTGACAGATACGCAGTATTTT. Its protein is CASSPGERGLTDTQYF.

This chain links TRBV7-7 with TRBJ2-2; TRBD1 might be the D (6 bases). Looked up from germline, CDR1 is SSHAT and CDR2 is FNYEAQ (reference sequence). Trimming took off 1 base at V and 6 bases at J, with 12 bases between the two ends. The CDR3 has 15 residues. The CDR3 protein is CASSLEAGAAGELFF. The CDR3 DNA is TGTGCCAGCAGCTTAGAGGCAGGGGCTGCCGGGGAGCTGTTTTTT.

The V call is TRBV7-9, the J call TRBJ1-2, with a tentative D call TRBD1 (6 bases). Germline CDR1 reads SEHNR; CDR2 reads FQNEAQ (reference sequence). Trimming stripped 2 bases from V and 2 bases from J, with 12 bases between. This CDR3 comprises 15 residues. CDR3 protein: CASSLSSGGNYGYTF. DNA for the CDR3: TGTGCCAGCAGCTTATCGTCGGGGGGCAACTATGGCTACACCTTC.

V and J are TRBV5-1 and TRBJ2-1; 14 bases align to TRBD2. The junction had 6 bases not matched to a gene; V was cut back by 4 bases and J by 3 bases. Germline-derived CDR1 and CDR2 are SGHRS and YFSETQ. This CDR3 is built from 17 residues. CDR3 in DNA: TGCGCCAGCAGCCTACGACTAGCGGGAGGGAACTACAATGAGCAGTTCTTC. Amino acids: CASSLRLAGGNYNEQFF. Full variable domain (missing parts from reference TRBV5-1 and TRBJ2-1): KAGVTQTPRYLIKTRGQQVTLSCSPISGHRSVSWYQQTPGQGLQFLFEYFSETQRNKGNFPGRFSGRQFSNSRSEMNVSTLELGDSALYLCASSLRLAGGNYNEQFFGPGTRLTVL.

The CDR3 here is CASSQIPRNRGFTDTQYF. The CDR3 DNA reads as TGTGCCAGCAGCCAGATCCCGAGGAACAGGGGGTTCACAGATACGCAGTATTTT. The V call is TRBV7-9, the J call TRBJ2-3, with 8 bases fitting TRBD1. V lost 5 bases, J lost 2 bases, and 15 bases stayed unmatched. CDR3 length equals 18 residues. Germline loops: CDR1 SEHNR, CDR2 FQNEAQ (reference sequence). Complete variable domain (other parts from reference TRBV7-9 and TRBJ2-3): DTGVSQNPRHKITKRGQNVTFRCDPISEHNRLYWYRQTLGQGPEFLTYFQNEAQLEKSRLLSDRFSAERPKGSFSTLEIQRTEQGDSAMYLCASSQIPRNRGFTDTQYFGPGTRLTVL.

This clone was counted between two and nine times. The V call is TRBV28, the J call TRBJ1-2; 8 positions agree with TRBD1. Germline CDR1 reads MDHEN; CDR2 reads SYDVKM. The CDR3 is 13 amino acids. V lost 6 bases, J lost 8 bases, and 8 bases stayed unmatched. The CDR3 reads CASSLSTGEGYTF. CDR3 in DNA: TGTGCCAGCAGCCTCTCGACAGGGGAGGGCTACACCTTC.

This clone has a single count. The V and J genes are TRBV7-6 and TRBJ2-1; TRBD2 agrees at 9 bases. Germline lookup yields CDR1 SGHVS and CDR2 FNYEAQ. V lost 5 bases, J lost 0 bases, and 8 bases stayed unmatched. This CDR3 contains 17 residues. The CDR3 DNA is TGTGCCAGCAGCCCCGATATAGCGGGAGCCTCCTACAATGAGCAGTTCTTC. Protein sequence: CASSPDIAGASYNEQFF.

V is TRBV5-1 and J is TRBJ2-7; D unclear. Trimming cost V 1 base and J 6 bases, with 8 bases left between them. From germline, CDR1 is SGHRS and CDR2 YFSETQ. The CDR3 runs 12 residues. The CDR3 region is CASSLISGEQYF. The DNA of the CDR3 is TGCGCCAGCAGCTTGATCTCCGGCGAGCAGTACTTC.

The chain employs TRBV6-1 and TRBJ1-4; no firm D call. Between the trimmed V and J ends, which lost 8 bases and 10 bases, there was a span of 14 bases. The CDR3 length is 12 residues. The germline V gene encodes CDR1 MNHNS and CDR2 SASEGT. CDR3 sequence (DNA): TGTGCCAGCCGGCCCCGGGAGGGAAAACTGTTTTTT. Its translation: CASRPREGKLFF.

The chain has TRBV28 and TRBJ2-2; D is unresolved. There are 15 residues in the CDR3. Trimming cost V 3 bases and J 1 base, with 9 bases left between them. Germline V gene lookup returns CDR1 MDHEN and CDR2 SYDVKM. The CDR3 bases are TGTGCCAGCAGTTTGTCGGCAGGGAACACCGGGGAGCTGTTTTTT. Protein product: CASSLSAGNTGELFF.

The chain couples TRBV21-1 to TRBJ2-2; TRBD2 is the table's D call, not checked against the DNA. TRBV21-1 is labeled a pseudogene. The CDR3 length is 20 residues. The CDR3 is CASSKKGKTSGTSNTGELFF. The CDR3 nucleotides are TGTGCCAGCAGCAAAAAGGGGAAGACTAGCGGGACTTCGAACACCGGGGAGCTGTTTTTT.